This record looks at one TCR beta chain sequence and its context. Its antigen remains unknown. This CDR3 is also generated by other DNA sequences in the sample. The CDR3 length is 14 residues. Germline assignment: CDR1 LNHDA and CDR2 SQIVND (reference sequence). V shed 5 bases, J shed 2 bases, and the junction held 3 bases outside the gene matches. Per the authors' pipeline: As immunoSEQ supplied junction-only sequences (without quality scores), filtering differed. Clones were sequenced by immunoSEQ multiplex PCR, and TCRdb holds only the in-frame ones, with some missing. The V and J calls and the clone size are those of that table, but D and trimming were determined from the DNA. The sample comprises about 2.4 million clones, 80% to 95% of which are singletons, and approximately 0.37% rests with the top ten. The data belong to a study of shared clonotypes between healthy human individuals. Study-level results: Larger richness was generally estimated for naive than memory subsets.

Source material: naive CD4+ T cells from PBMCs. Subset noted: CD45RA+ positively selected. This clonotype was obtained from a man aged 18 to 35 in good health. Some clones in this sample may be carry-over from other donors' samples. V usage is TRBV19 and J usage is TRBJ2-7, with 10 bases lining up with TRBD1. The CDR3 sequence is CASSVGQGAYEQYF. In nucleotides, the CDR3 is TGTGCCAGTAGTGTTGGACAGGGGGCCTACGAGCAGTACTTC.